These 27 T cell receptor beta chains came from one sample sequenced in a study of shared clonotypes between healthy human individuals (dated by TCRdb to 2019 to 2021). The library came from the immunoSEQ multiplex PCR assay. Sourced from immuneACCESS, this table was stored by TCRdb with only in-frame sequences that have V and J called. A share of the clones is absent; for the studies checked, an unresolved V gene accounts for under half, and the remainder has no known explanation. The sample profile shows over 1.5 million clones; roughly 98% of them were found once. 0.4% to 0.55% of the sample belongs to the ten largest clones. Sequenced sample: naive CD4+ T cells sorted from blood. Sample cell subset or site, as interpreted from the label and publication: CD45RA+ positively selected. These receptors came from a man aged 30 to 45 in good health.

The chain is built from TRBV18 and TRBJ2-1, with 10 bases aligning to TRBD1. Trimming at V came to 1 base and at J to 5 bases, leaving 5 bases not matched to a gene. Germline V gene data show CDR1 as KGHSH and CDR2 as LQKENI. The CDR3 is 16 amino acids. This CDR3 is CASSPRQGARNNEQFF. The CDR3 bases are TGTGCCAGCTCACCACGACAGGGGGCGAGGAACAATGAGCAGTTCTTC.

The chain couples TRBV18 to TRBJ2-7, with D maybe TRBD2 (5 bases). The CDR3 extends over 12 amino acids. The germline V gene has CDR1 KGHSH and CDR2 LQKENI. Trimming removed 1 base at V and 7 bases at J, with 8 bases between. The CDR3 nucleotides read TGTGCCAGCTCACCACGGGAGTCTGAGCAGTACTTC. The encoded protein is CASSPRESEQYF.

The chain has TRBV9 and TRBJ1-2, with 7 positions matching TRBD1. Germline assignment: CDR1 SGDLS and CDR2 YYNGEE. Trimming at V came to 4 bases and at J to 7 bases, leaving 10 bases not matched to a gene. The CDR3 runs 14 residues. The chain's CDR3 is CASSPRQGIGGYTF. CDR3 bases: TGTGCCAGCAGCCCCAGACAGGGCATTGGTGGCTACACCTTC.

The V call is TRBV28, the J call TRBJ2-5; 12 positions agree with TRBD1. This CDR3 is built from 16 residues. Germline V gene lookup returns CDR1 MDHEN and CDR2 SYDVKM. V trimming: 8 bases; J trimming: 5 bases; junction bases outside the gene matches: 12. The DNA for the CDR3 is TGTGCCAGCCCAATTACCGGGACAGGGGGCATGGAGACCCAGTACTTC. Residues: CASPITGTGGMETQYF.

This chain connects TRBV2 to TRBJ2-3; the D is unclear. The germline V gene encodes CDR1 SNHLY and CDR2 FYNNEI. V was shortened by 8 bases and J by 0 bases, with 15 bases between the two germline ends. CDR3 size: 15 residues. The CDR3 is CASAVQGISTDTQYF. In DNA form, the CDR3 reads TGTGCCAGCGCCGTCCAAGGGATTAGCACAGATACGCAGTATTTT.

The genes are TRBV7-9 and TRBJ2-1; 10 nucleotides align to TRBD1. Germline V gene data show CDR1 as SEHNR and CDR2 as FQNEAQ (reference sequence). CDR3 size: 19 residues. With 2 bases clipped from V and 10 bases from J, the junction kept 20 bases outside the gene matches. Here the CDR3 DNA reads TGTGCCAGCAGCTTAAGGGGAGACAGGGGGCCCAGTACAGGTAACGAGCAGTTCTTC. This gives the protein CASSLRGDRGPSTGNEQFF.

This CDR3 reads CASSLDATGLLAYGYTF. As DNA, the CDR3 is TGTGCCAGCAGCTTAGACGCCACAGGTCTGCTTGCCTATGGCTACACCTTC. This sequence joins TRBV5-4 and TRBJ1-2; possible D gene TRBD1, 5 bases. The germline V gene has CDR1 SGHNT and CDR2 YYREEE (reference sequence). The CDR3 contains 17 residues. V lost 2 bases to trimming and J lost 4 bases, with 21 bases between them.

Concerning this clone: Relative to the germline gene, one junction end is altered; a read error may explain this. This rearrangement joins TRBV5-1 to TRBJ2-4; D is perhaps TRBD2 (6 bases). The CDR3 sequence is 15 residues long. Germline lookup yields CDR1 SGHRS and CDR2 YFSETQ. The CDR3 here is CASSLGGLLRNIQYF. The CDR3 coding sequence is TGCGCCAGCAGTTTGGGGGGACTTCTGCGGAACATTCAGTACTTC.

A remark on this clone: Other DNA sequences in this specimen translate into the identical CDR3. The chain is built from TRBV5-1 and TRBJ2-3; 8 nucleotides line up with TRBD2. Germline CDR1 and CDR2: SGHRS and YFSETQ. CDR3 length equals 15 residues. Germline trimming cut 0 bases from V and 3 bases from J; bases unmatched to any gene: 3. CDR3 bases: TGCGCCAGCAGCTTGGAGCCTAGCGGGACAGATACGCAGTATTTT. Translating it yields CASSLEPSGTDTQYF.

The chain couples TRBV27 to TRBJ2-5; possibly TRBD1 for D (6 bases). The CDR3 sequence is 14 residues long. V was pared by 8 bases and J by 2 bases, with 15 bases between. Germline-derived CDR1 and CDR2 are MNHEY and SMNVEV (reference sequence). CDR3 nucleotide sequence: TGTGCCAGCCGGTCTTGGGGGCCGCAAGAGACCCAGTACTTC. It codes for CASRSWGPQETQYF.

V gene TRBV10-3 combines with J gene TRBJ2-3; no firm D call. This CDR3 has 14 amino acids. The V gene lost 10 bases and the J gene lost 3 bases, with 17 bases spanning the gap. Germline V CDR1 and CDR2: ENHRY, SYGVKD. The CDR3 is CATATPLGTDTQYF. CDR3 coding DNA: TGTGCCACCGCGACCCCCCTGGGAACAGATACGCAGTATTTT.

This clone came up a few times. V usage is TRBV9 and J usage is TRBJ2-3; 14 positions agree with TRBD2. Germline V gives CDR1 SGDLS, CDR2 YYNGEE. This CDR3 is built from 18 residues. V shed 4 bases and J 3 bases; nucleotides not matched to a gene: 10. The DNA of the CDR3 is TGTGCCAGCAGCCCCCGACTAGCGGGAGGGCCTCATACAGATACGCAGTATTTT. As protein: CASSPRLAGGPHTDTQYF.

CDR3 coding DNA: TGTGCCAGCAGCTTAGGGGGAGAGGGCTCCTACGAGCAGTACTTC. Translation: CASSLGGEGSYEQYF. The chain uses TRBV7-9 and TRBJ2-7, with TRBD2 as a possible D gene (5 bases). The CDR3 runs 15 residues. The germline CDR1 and CDR2 sequences are SEHNR and FQNEAQ (reference sequence). Trimming left V 1 base short and J 0 bases short, with 10 bases between.

The chain employs TRBV19 and TRBJ1-3; no clear D. Between the trimmed V and J ends, which lost 8 bases and 2 bases, there was a span of 10 bases. Germline values: CDR1 LNHDA, CDR2 SQIVND (reference sequence). This CDR3 is 13 amino acids long. CDR3 in DNA: TGTGCCAGTGGGGTTTCTCCTGGAAACACCATATATTTT. This codes for CASGVSPGNTIYF.

The chain has TRBV27 and TRBJ2-2; 13 bases match TRBD2. V gave up 5 bases and J gave up 11 bases; unmatched junction bases: 11. Germline V gene data show CDR1 as MNHEY and CDR2 as SMNVEV (reference sequence). The CDR3 has 16 residues. The CDR3, as DNA: TGTGCCAGCAGTCCGTATACGGGACTAGCGGGACTCGAGCTGTTTTTT. This codes for CASSPYTGLAGLELFF.

The chain employs TRBV10-3 and TRBJ2-7, with D tentatively TRBD1 (5 bases). The germline V and J ends were trimmed by 11 bases and 0 bases, with 17 bases remaining between them. CDR1 and CDR2 (germline): ENHRY, SYGVKD. The CDR3 length is 14 residues. The CDR3 DNA follows: TGTGCCTCCCAGAGTCGACAGAGCTCCTACGAGCAGTACTTC. Its protein is CASQSRQSSYEQYF.

The chain recombines TRBV7-6 with TRBJ2-7; 7 bases agree with TRBD2. CDR3 length equals 14 residues. Germline V gene sequence: CDR1 SGHVS, CDR2 FNYEAQ. The V segment lost 5 bases and the J segment 0 bases; nucleotides outside the gene matches: 4. In DNA, the CDR3 is TGTGCCAGCAGCCCTAGCGGACCCTCCTACGAGCAGTACTTC. This codes for CASSPSGPSYEQYF.

This chain links TRBV5-4 with TRBJ2-7; TRBD1 matches 7 bases. This CDR3 contains 15 residues. CDR1 is SGHNT and CDR2 is YYREEE in the germline V gene (reference sequence). The J segment lost 5 bases and the V segment lost 2 bases, leaving 10 bases of the junction unmatched. CDR3 bases: TGTGCCAGCAGCTTCTCCTCGGACAGGTCGGACGAGCAGTACTTC. Translated, it gives CASSFSSDRSDEQYF.

This chain connects TRBV6-1 to TRBJ1-5; tentative D call: TRBD1 (5 bases). Trimming took off 3 bases at V and 12 bases at J, with 18 bases between the two ends. The germline CDR1 and CDR2 sequences are MNHNS and SASEGT. CDR3 length equals 14 residues. CDR3 protein: CASSETRRGVVQHF. CDR3 DNA sequence: TGTGCCAGCAGTGAGACCAGACGAGGGGTGGTCCAGCATTTT.

The V gene is TRBV18, the J gene TRBJ2-1, with 8 bases matching TRBD2. The junction had 11 bases not matched to a gene; V was cut back by 2 bases and J by 8 bases. The CDR3 extends over 16 amino acids. The V gene's germline CDR1 is KGHSH and CDR2 LQKENI. This CDR3 reads CASSPFLAGGIHEQFF. The CDR3 coding sequence is TGTGCCAGCTCACCATTCCTCGCGGGAGGAATCCATGAGCAGTTCTTC.

CDR3 region: CASSLAPGTSGSFADEQYF. Written as DNA, the CDR3 is TGTGCCAGCAGCTTGGCCCCCGGGACTAGCGGGAGTTTTGCGGATGAGCAGTACTTC. The chain carries TRBV5-4 and TRBJ2-7; TRBD2 aligns across 14 bases. Looked up from germline, CDR1 is SGHNT and CDR2 is YYREEE (reference sequence). J was trimmed by 7 bases and V by 0 bases; bases with no gene match: 15. CDR3 length equals 19 residues.

The chain combines TRBV6-1 with TRBJ2-7; 9 bases align to TRBD2. This CDR3 region has 13 residues. J gave up 4 bases and V 11 bases, and 9 bases lay outside the gene matches. Per germline, CDR1 MNHNS and CDR2 SASEGT. The CDR3 region has the DNA TGTGCCGTCGTGCGGGAGGGCATGTACGAGCAGTACTTC. It encodes CAVVREGMYEQYF.

This chain uses TRBV5-1 with TRBJ2-2, with 7 bases fitting TRBD2. V lost 6 bases, J lost 1 base, and 6 bases stayed unmatched. The germline V gene has CDR1 SGHRS and CDR2 YFSETQ. The CDR3 length is 15 residues. CDR3 amino acids: CASKRDSENTGELFF. The CDR3 nucleotides read TGCGCCAGCAAGCGGGACTCGGAGAACACCGGGGAGCTGTTTTTT.

The chain recombines TRBV7-2 with TRBJ2-1; 9 nucleotides agree with TRBD2. In germline, CDR1 is SGHTA, CDR2 FQGNSA. There are 19 residues in the CDR3. V lost 1 base, J lost 0 bases, and 10 bases stayed unmatched. The CDR3: CASSLGASSGASSYNEQFF. CDR3 DNA: TGTGCCAGCAGCTTAGGAGCGTCTAGCGGGGCTAGCTCCTACAATGAGCAGTTCTTC.

This sequence joins TRBV10-3 and TRBJ2-7; TRBD2 aligns across 16 bases. The junction had 10 bases not matched to a gene; V was cut back by 7 bases and J by 7 bases. CDR3 length equals 16 residues. Germline CDR1 ENHRY, CDR2 SYGVKD. The CDR3 DNA reads as TGTGCCATCAAAGGGACTAGCGGGAGGGCTCTGGGGGAGCAGTACTTC. Protein product: CAIKGTSGRALGEQYF.

The J gene is TRBJ2-3, the V gene TRBV6-4; D is uncertain. This CDR3 is 15 amino acids long. Germline V gene data show CDR1 as MRHNA and CDR2 as SNTAGT. CDR3 coding DNA: TGTGGGGAAGGACGGGCAGAACTTCACACAGATACGCAGTATTTT. Its protein is CGEGRAELHTDTQYF.

The chain joins TRBV7-6 to TRBJ2-5, with 16 bases identical to TRBD2. The junction had 8 bases not matched to a gene; V was cut back by 5 bases and J by 5 bases. In germline, CDR1 is SGHVS, CDR2 FNYEAQ. The CDR3 loop spans 17 amino acids. CDR3 amino acids: CASSVLGLAGGPETQYF. CDR3 coding DNA: TGTGCCAGCAGCGTATTGGGACTAGCGGGAGGGCCGGAGACCCAGTACTTC.